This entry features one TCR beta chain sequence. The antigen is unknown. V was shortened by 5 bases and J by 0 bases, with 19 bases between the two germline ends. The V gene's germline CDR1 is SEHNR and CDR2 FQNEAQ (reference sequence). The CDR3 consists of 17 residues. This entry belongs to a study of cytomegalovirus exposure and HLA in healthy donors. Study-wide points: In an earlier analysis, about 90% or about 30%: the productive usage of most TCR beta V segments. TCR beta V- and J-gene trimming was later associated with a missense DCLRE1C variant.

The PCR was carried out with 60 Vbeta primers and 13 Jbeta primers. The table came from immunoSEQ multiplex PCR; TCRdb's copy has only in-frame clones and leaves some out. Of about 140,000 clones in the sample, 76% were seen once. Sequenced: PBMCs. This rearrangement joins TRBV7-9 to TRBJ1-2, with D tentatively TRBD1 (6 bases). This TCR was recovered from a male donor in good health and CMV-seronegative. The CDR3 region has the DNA TGTGCCAGCAGCCAACAGGGAAGATCCACCGCTAACTATGGCTACACCTTC. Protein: CASSQQGRSTANYGYTF.